This entry lists 19 T cell receptor beta chains sequenced from one sample in a study of blood T cell repertoires in COVID-19. Produced via immunoSEQ multiplex PCR; TCRdb's table is partial and in-frame only. The sample carries approximately 240,000 clones, approximately 90% recorded once. Material for sequencing was PBMCs or T cells enriched from blood (not recorded which). The receptor source for this set is a woman aged 18-29 years in a cohort exposed to, infected with or recovered from COVID-19 (not recorded which).

V and J are TRBV5-6 and TRBJ2-7; a possible D gene is TRBD1 (6 bases). Germline loops: CDR1 SGHDT, CDR2 YYEEEE. The CDR3 sequence is 15 residues long. V was trimmed by 0 bases and J by 2 bases, leaving 12 bases between them. The CDR3 region is CASSLVDSSAYEQYF. CDR3 DNA sequence: TGTGCCAGCAGCTTGGTGGACAGTTCCGCCTACGAGCAGTACTTC. The whole variable domain, remainder taken from reference TRBV5-6 and TRBJ2-7, is DAGVTQSPTHLIKTRGQQVTLRCSPKSGHDTVSWYQQALGQGPQFIFQYYEEEERQRGNFPDRFSGHQFPNYSSELNVNALLLGDSALYLCASSLVDSSAYEQYFGPGTRLTVT.

The chain links TRBV10-3 to TRBJ1-1; TRBD1 might be the D (5 bases). The CDR3 consists of 13 residues. From germline, CDR1 is ENHRY and CDR2 SYGVKD. V shed 8 bases and J shed 1 base, with 11 bases lying between them. The CDR3: CAIQGVGNTEAFF. CDR3 bases: TGTGCCATCCAGGGCGTCGGGAACACTGAAGCTTTCTTT.

The count of this clone is one. This chain uses TRBV24-1 with TRBJ2-5, with 8 positions matching TRBD2. With 5 bases clipped from V and 0 bases from J, the junction kept 4 bases outside the gene matches. Looked up from germline, CDR1 is KGHDR and CDR2 is SFDVKD. CDR3 length: 15 residues. Written as DNA, the CDR3 is TGTGCCACCAGTGGGACGGGAGGGTACCAAGAGACCCAGTACTTC. Protein product: CATSGTGGYQETQYF.

CDR3 DNA: TGTGCCAGCAGTTACTCTACGACAGGCCATCAGCCCCAGCATTTT. Translating gives CASSYSTTGHQPQHF. The V call is TRBV6-6, the J call TRBJ1-5; D is perhaps TRBD1 (6 bases). Germline loops: CDR1 MNHNY, CDR2 SVGAGI (reference sequence). CDR3 length: 15 residues. Trimming cost V 0 bases and J 5 bases, with 11 bases left between them.

DNA for the CDR3: TGTGCCACCAGCCAATCGGGAACCAAGGGCTATGAGCAGTTCTTC. This sequence encodes CATSQSGTKGYEQFF. The gene calls are TRBV24-1 and TRBJ2-1; D possibly corresponds to TRBD2 (5 bases). Trimming left V 7 bases short and J 8 bases short, with 20 bases between. The CDR3 has 15 residues. Germline V gene data show CDR1 as KGHDR and CDR2 as SFDVKD.

The CDR3 nucleotides read TGTGCCAGCAGCTTAGTCCGAACGGGCCGAGGACAGGGGAGGGAGACCCAGTACTTC. It specifies CASSLVRTGRGQGRETQYF. The V gene is TRBV11-2, the J gene TRBJ2-5; 9 positions agree with TRBD1. Trimming cost V 1 base and J 5 bases; bases outside gene matches: 17. CDR1 is SGHAT, CDR2 FQNNGV, per germline. The CDR3 extends over 19 amino acids.

The V call is TRBV19, the J call TRBJ1-6; no definite D call. The CDR3 runs 15 residues. The ends were cut back, 5 bases at V and 0 bases at J, with 8 bases in the middle. Germline-derived CDR1 and CDR2 are LNHDA and SQIVND (reference sequence). The CDR3 region has the DNA TGTGCCAGTAGTCTTGATAGCTCCTATAATTCACCCCTCCACTTT. Its protein is CASSLDSSYNSPLHF.

The chain couples TRBV10-3 to TRBJ2-1; 7 bases are shared with TRBD2. The junction had 3 bases not matched to a gene; V was cut back by 2 bases and J by 8 bases. The germline V gene encodes CDR1 ENHRY and CDR2 SYGVKD. The CDR3 extends over 13 amino acids. The CDR3 DNA reads as TGTGCCATCAGTGAGGGACTAGGCGATGAGCAGTTCTTC. It codes for CAISEGLGDEQFF.

The J gene is TRBJ2-7, the V gene TRBV3-1 (or the pseudogene TRBV3-2); possible D gene TRBD1, 5 bases. The CDR3 is made up of 15 amino acids. V was shortened by 3 bases and J by 0 bases, with 12 bases between the two germline ends. From germline, CDR1 is LGHDT and CDR2 YNNKEL (reference sequence). The CDR3 nucleotides are TGTGCCAGCAGCCATAGGACATCGATCTCCTACGAGCAGTACTTC. Residues: CASSHRTSISYEQYF.

The chain carries TRBV6-5 and TRBJ2-5; 8 nucleotides line up with TRBD1. V shed 6 bases and J 1 base; nucleotides not matched to a gene: 4. The CDR3 runs to 14 residues. CDR1 and CDR2 (germline): MNHEY, SVGAGI. This CDR3 reads CASRRQGTQETQYF. The CDR3 DNA follows: TGTGCCAGCAGACGACAGGGGACCCAAGAGACCCAGTACTTC.

This clone was seen just once. This chain uses TRBV6-1 with TRBJ2-2; 11 nucleotides agree with TRBD1. Unmatched junction bases numbered 4, after V lost 2 bases and J lost 2 bases. In germline, CDR1 is MNHNS, CDR2 SASEGT. CDR3 length: 17 amino acids. As DNA, the CDR3 is TGTGCCAGCAGTGAACGTGGGACAGGGGGTAACACCGGGGAGCTGTTTTTT. Translated: CASSERGTGGNTGELFF.

This chain links TRBV27 with TRBJ2-7; D is perhaps TRBD2 (5 bases). Germline CDR1 and CDR2: MNHEY and SMNVEV (reference sequence). CDR3 size: 13 residues. V was trimmed by 4 bases and J by 3 bases, leaving 10 bases between them. The CDR3 region is CASSSGLGYEQYF. DNA for the CDR3: TGTGCCAGCAGTTCCGGACTGGGCTACGAGCAGTACTTC.

The rearrangement joins TRBV2 to TRBJ1-2, with D unresolved. The CDR3 is 12 residues long. Germline lookup yields CDR1 SNHLY and CDR2 FYNNEI. Trimming removed 1 base at V and 4 bases at J, with 4 bases between. DNA for the CDR3: TGTGCCAGCAGTGAAGATAGCTATGGCTACACCTTC. Its translation: CASSEDSYGYTF.

The chain combines TRBV18 with TRBJ1-1, with D tentatively TRBD1 (6 bases). Trimming shortened V by 4 bases and J by 1 base, and 13 bases separated the two germline ends. The CDR3 contains 15 residues. The germline V gene has CDR1 KGHSH and CDR2 LQKENI. CDR3 in amino acids: CASSLLTGANTEAFF. The CDR3 DNA reads as TGTGCCAGCTCACTACTGACAGGAGCGAACACTGAAGCTTTCTTT. The full variable domain, rest sourced from reference TRBV18 and TRBJ1-1, is NAGVMQNPRHLVRRRGQEARLRCSPMKGHSHVYWYRQLPEEGLKFMVYLQKENIIDESGMPKERFSAEFPKEGPSILRIQQVVRGDSAAYFCASSLLTGANTEAFFGQGTRLTVV.

For the CDR3, the DNA is TGTGCCAGCAGTTCCGGGACAGGTGGCAATCAGCCCCAGCATTTT. Its translation: CASSSGTGGNQPQHF. This chain joins TRBV27 and TRBJ1-5, with TRBD1 matching over 8 bases. Per the germline V gene, CDR1 is MNHEY and CDR2 is SMNVEV (reference sequence). Trimming at V came to 4 bases and at J to 2 bases, leaving 4 bases not matched to a gene. This CDR3 is built from 15 residues.

The chain carries TRBV19 and TRBJ1-2; D gene ambiguous. Germline values: CDR1 LNHDA, CDR2 SQIVND (reference sequence). This CDR3 is 12 amino acids long. V shed 3 bases and J shed 2 bases, with 4 bases lying between them. In DNA, the CDR3 is TGTGCCAGTAGTATGTCGAACTATGGCTACACCTTC. Protein sequence: CASSMSNYGYTF. Based on the CDR3 plus reference TRBV19 and TRBJ1-2, the full variable domain is DGGITQSPKYLFRKEGQNVTLSCEQNLNHDAMYWYRQDPGQGLRLIYYSQIVNDFQKGDIAEGYSVSREKKESFPLTVTSAQKNPTAFYLCASSMSNYGYTFGSGTRLTVV.

CDR3 in amino acids: CASSQVAWNTEAFF. The CDR3 DNA sequence: TGTGCCAGCAGCCAAGTCGCGTGGAACACTGAAGCTTTCTTT. V usage is TRBV3-1 (or the pseudogene TRBV3-2) and J usage is TRBJ1-1; unclear D gene. V was shortened by 1 base and J by 1 base, with 7 bases between the two germline ends. The length of the CDR3 is 14 residues. CDR1 LGHDT and CDR2 YNNKEL come from the germline V gene (reference sequence).

V and J are TRBV12-3 or TRBV12-4 and TRBJ1-1, with a possible D match to TRBD1 (6 bases). This CDR3 spans 13 amino acids. Between the trimmed V and J ends, which lost 5 bases and 1 base, there was a span of 8 bases. Here the CDR3 reads CASSRTANTEAFF. In nucleotides, the CDR3 is TGTGCCAGCAGTCGGACAGCGAACACTGAAGCTTTCTTT.

The V gene is TRBV19, the J gene TRBJ1-5, with TRBD1 as a possible D gene (5 bases). Trimming stripped 11 bases from V and 6 bases from J, with 20 bases between. CDR3 length equals 14 residues. Looked up from germline, CDR1 is LNHDA and CDR2 is SQIVND (reference sequence). CDR3 loop: CAGGDQGFGQPQHF. The CDR3 DNA follows: TGTGCCGGGGGGGACCAGGGATTCGGTCAGCCCCAGCATTTT.